These 10 T cell receptor beta chains originate from one sample sequenced in a study of cytomegalovirus exposure and HLA in healthy donors. It was with 60 Vbeta and 13 Jbeta primers that the PCR ran. The method was immunoSEQ multiplex PCR; TCRdb's version includes in-frame clones alone and lacks a portion of them. This table has about 210,000 clones, approximately 78% appearing once. Sequencing used PBMCs. These TCRs come from a woman in her twenties or thirties in good health and CMV-seropositive.

The chain employs TRBV7-8 and TRBJ2-7; TRBD1 matches 10 bases. This CDR3 is built from 15 residues. Germline V lookup: CDR1 SGHVS, CDR2 FQNEAQ. With 5 bases clipped from V and 4 bases from J, the junction kept 8 bases outside the gene matches. The CDR3 here is CASSRLGTGEYEQYF. The CDR3, as DNA: TGTGCCAGCAGCCGGTTGGGGACAGGGGAATACGAGCAGTACTTC.

V is TRBV28 and J is TRBJ2-7; 11 bases agree with TRBD2. The germline V gene encodes CDR1 MDHEN and CDR2 SYDVKM. The CDR3 is 13 amino acids. The J segment lost 7 bases and the V segment lost 6 bases, leaving 5 bases of the junction unmatched. The CDR3 region is CASRGLAEIEQYF. The CDR3 DNA reads as TGTGCCAGCAGGGGACTAGCGGAGATAGAGCAGTACTTC.

Of note for this clone: Germline and junction disagree at one end, which may indicate a read error. Here the CDR3 DNA reads TGTTCCAGCAGCCCAAAGGGGGTTAAGTACTTC. The encoded protein is CSSSPKGVKYF. The chain carries TRBV7-9 and TRBJ2-7; possible D gene TRBD1, 6 bases. The CDR3 runs to 11 residues. Germline V CDR1 and CDR2: SEHNR, FQNEAQ (reference sequence).

This chain links TRBV4-2 with TRBJ2-1; 11 bases are shared with TRBD2. The V gene's germline CDR1 is LGHNA and CDR2 YNFKEQ. The CDR3 has 15 amino acids. V lost 3 bases and J lost 9; bases outside the gene matches: 7. The CDR3 sequence: CASSQPSGGPGEQFF. CDR3 coding DNA: TGTGCCAGCAGCCAGCCTAGCGGGGGGCCAGGTGAGCAGTTCTTC.

This clone came up a few times. The CDR3 bases are TGTGCCAGCCTAGGGGGCAATACGCAGTATTTT. It specifies CASLGGNTQYF. The chain joins TRBV6-5 to TRBJ2-3; 7 bases align to TRBD1. Unmatched junction bases numbered 3, after V lost 8 bases and J lost 7 bases. Per germline, CDR1 MNHEY and CDR2 SVGAGI. The CDR3 is 11 residues long.

This chain connects TRBV5-4 to TRBJ2-7; the D gene is possibly TRBD1 (7 bases). Per germline, CDR1 SGHNT and CDR2 YYREEE (reference sequence). V dropped 9 bases and J dropped 4 bases, with 20 bases sitting between them. This CDR3 is 14 amino acids long. CDR3 nucleotide sequence: TGTGCCATTTCCCAGGGGGGACAGACTTACGAGCAGTACTTC. This encodes CAISQGGQTYEQYF.

The CDR3 DNA reads as TGTGCCAGCAGCAAACTGGCTAGCGGGAGATCGGGGGATGAGCAGTTCTTC. Translation gives CASSKLASGRSGDEQFF. This chain uses TRBV21-1 with TRBJ2-1; the DNA was not compared with TRBD2, the D call given in the table. TRBV21-1 is assigned pseudogene status. This CDR3 comprises 17 residues.

The chain couples TRBV5-4 to TRBJ2-5, with TRBD1 matching over 7 bases. This CDR3 comprises 15 residues. CDR1 is SGHNT and CDR2 is YYREEE in the germline V gene (reference sequence). The V segment lost 0 bases and the J segment 4 bases; nucleotides outside the gene matches: 6. The CDR3 region has the DNA TGTGCCAGCAGCTTGGAGACAGGGTTATCAGAGACCCAGTACTTC. Amino acids: CASSLETGLSETQYF.

V and J are TRBV2 and TRBJ2-7; TRBD1 agrees at 7 bases. Per the germline V gene, CDR1 is SNHLY and CDR2 is FYNNEI. The CDR3 contains 13 residues. The ends lost 2 bases at V and 5 bases at J; junction bases unmatched: 3. CDR3 sequence: CASSERGLNEQYF. The DNA for the CDR3 is TGTGCCAGCAGTGAAAGGGGGCTGAACGAGCAGTACTTC.

The CDR3 spells CASSLQGTSTYEQYF. The CDR3 coding sequence is TGTGCCAGCTCACTACAGGGGACAAGTACCTACGAGCAGTACTTC. The chain joins TRBV18 to TRBJ2-7, with 7 bases identical to TRBD1. Germline-derived CDR1 and CDR2 are KGHSH and LQKENI. The V gene end was trimmed by 4 bases and the J gene end by 2 bases; junction bases not matched to a gene: 8. This CDR3 is built from 15 residues.